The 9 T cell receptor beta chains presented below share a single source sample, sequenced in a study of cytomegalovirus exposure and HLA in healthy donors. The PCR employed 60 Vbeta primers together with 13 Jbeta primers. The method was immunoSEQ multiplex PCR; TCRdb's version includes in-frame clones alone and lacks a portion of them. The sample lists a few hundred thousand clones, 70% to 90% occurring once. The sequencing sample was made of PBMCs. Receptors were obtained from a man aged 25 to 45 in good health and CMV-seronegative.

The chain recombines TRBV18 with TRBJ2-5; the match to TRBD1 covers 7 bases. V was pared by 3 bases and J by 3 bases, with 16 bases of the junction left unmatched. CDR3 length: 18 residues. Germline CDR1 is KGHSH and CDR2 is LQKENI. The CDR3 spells CASSPPRQGRQFKETQYF. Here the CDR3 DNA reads TGTGCCAGCTCACCTCCGCGACAGGGTCGACAATTTAAAGAGACCCAGTACTTC.

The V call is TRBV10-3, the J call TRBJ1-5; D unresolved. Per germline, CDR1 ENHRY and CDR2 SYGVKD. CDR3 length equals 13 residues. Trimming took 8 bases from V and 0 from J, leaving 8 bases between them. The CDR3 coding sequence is TGTGCCATCGGAGCTATTAGCAATCAGCCCCAGCATTTT. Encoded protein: CAIGAISNQPQHF.

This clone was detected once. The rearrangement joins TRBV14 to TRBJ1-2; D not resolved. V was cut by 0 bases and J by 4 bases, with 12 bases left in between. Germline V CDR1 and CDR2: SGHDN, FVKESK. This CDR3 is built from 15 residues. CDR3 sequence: CASSQDRLQTYGYTF. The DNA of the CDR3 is TGTGCCAGCAGCCAAGATCGACTACAGACCTATGGCTACACCTTC.

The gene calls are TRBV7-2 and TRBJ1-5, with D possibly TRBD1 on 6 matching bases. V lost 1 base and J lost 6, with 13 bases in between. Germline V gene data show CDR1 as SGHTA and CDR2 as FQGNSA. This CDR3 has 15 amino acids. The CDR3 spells CASSLGRGLGQPQHF. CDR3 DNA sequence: TGTGCCAGCAGCTTAGGGCGGGGGCTCGGTCAGCCCCAGCATTTT.

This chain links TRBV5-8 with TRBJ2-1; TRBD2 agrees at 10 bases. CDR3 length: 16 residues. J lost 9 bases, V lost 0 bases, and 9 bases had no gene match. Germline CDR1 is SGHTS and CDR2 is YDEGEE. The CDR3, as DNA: TGTGCCAGCAGCTTGGCCGTAACTAGCGGGGTTCGTGAGCAGTTCTTC. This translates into CASSLAVTSGVREQFF.

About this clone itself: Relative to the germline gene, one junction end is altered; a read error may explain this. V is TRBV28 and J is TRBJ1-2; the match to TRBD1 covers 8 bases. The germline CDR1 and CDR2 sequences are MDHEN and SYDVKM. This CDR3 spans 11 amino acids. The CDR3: CAGTGGGGYTF. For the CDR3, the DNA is TGCGCGGGGACAGGCGGGGGTGGCTACACCTTC.

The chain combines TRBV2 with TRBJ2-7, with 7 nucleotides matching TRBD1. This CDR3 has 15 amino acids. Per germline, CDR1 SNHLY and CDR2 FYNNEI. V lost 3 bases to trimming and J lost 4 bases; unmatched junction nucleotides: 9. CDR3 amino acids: CASSDSSLTGYEQYF. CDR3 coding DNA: TGTGCCAGCAGTGACTCTTCCTTGACAGGGTACGAGCAGTACTTC.

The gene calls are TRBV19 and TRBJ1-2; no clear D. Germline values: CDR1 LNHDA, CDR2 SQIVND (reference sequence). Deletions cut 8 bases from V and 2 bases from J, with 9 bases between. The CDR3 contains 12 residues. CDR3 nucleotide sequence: TGTGCCAGTGGAGGGATAAACTATGGCTACACCTTC. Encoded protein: CASGGINYGYTF.

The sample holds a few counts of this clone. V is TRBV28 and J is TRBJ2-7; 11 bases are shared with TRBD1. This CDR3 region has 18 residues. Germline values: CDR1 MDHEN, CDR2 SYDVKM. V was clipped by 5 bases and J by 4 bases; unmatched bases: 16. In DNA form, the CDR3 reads TGTGCCAGCAGTCCCCTGGAATTGGGGGGACAGGGGGAATACGAGCAGTACTTC. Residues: CASSPLELGGQGEYEQYF.